The present TCR beta chain was sequenced within a study of shared clonotypes between healthy human individuals. General study points: Donor clonotype sharing was expected to depend on sequencing depth.

The CDR3 covers 12 residues. CDR1 is SEHNR, CDR2 FQNEAQ, per germline (reference sequence). Trimming shortened V by 2 bases and J by 8 bases, and 6 bases separated the two germline ends. Naive CD8 isolation took CD45RO-negative cells positively selected for CCR7 and excluded terminally differentiated effector memory CD45RA+ cells. A remark on this clone: Its antigen is not identified.

Sequenced by immunoSEQ multiplex PCR; TCRdb stores in-frame clones only, minus some. The sample records around 1.9 million clones, roughly 93% being singletons. This receptor was obtained from a man between 18 and 29 years old in good health. Some clones in this sample may be carry-over from other donors' samples. The sequenced material came from naive CD8+ T cells from PBMCs. The V call is TRBV7-9, the J call TRBJ1-4; unclear D gene. The CDR3 reads CASSLHKEKLFF. The CDR3 nucleotides read TGTGCCAGCAGCTTACATAAAGAAAAACTGTTTTTT.